These 14 T cell receptor beta chains share one sample of origin, sequenced in a study of cytotoxic CD8 clonotypes in ibrutinib-treated CLL. Profiled with immunoSEQ multiplex PCR; TCRdb holds only in-frame clones, not every one. The sample lists about 130,000 clones; about 78% were seen once. The sequencing used PBMCs, collected after 24 months of ibrutinib treatment. These receptors all stem from a human donor with chronic lymphocytic leukemia.

The chain joins TRBV9 to TRBJ1-1; 7 bases align to TRBD1. The CDR3 has 15 residues. The V and J ends lost 0 bases and 5 bases, in that order; junction bases with no gene match: 7. CDR1 and CDR2 from the germline V gene are SGDLS and YYNGEE. The CDR3 DNA is TGTGCCAGCAGCGTAGGAGGGAGACAGGGTACTGAAGCTTTCTTT. This gives the protein CASSVGGRQGTEAFF.

The chain couples TRBV6-5 to TRBJ2-3, with TRBD2 as a possible D gene (6 bases). V was clipped by 4 bases and J by 1 base, with 15 bases between them. Germline lookup yields CDR1 MNHEY and CDR2 SVGAGI. The CDR3 consists of 16 residues. CDR3 nucleotide sequence: TGTGCCAGCAGTTCCCCACTTGGCGGGGGCACAGATACGCAGTATTTT. Its translation is CASSSPLGGGTDTQYF.

This clone showed up many times. J is TRBJ1-1 and V is TRBV7-8; D unresolved. Germline lookup yields CDR1 SGHVS and CDR2 FQNEAQ. The CDR3 spans 11 residues. V was pared by 6 bases and J by 2 bases, with 4 bases between. DNA for the CDR3: TGTGCCAGCAGGAGTAACACTGAAGCTTTCTTT. This encodes CASRSNTEAFF. The complete variable domain, with remaining parts taken from reference TRBV7-8 and TRBJ1-1, reads GAGVSQSPRYKVAKRGQDVALRCDPISGHVSLFWYQQALGQGPEFLTYFQNEAQLDKSGLPSDRFFAERPEGSVSTLKIQRTQQEDSAVYLCASRSNTEAFFGQGTRLTVV.

The V and J genes are TRBV5-1 and TRBJ2-3; TRBD2 matches 7 bases. V shed 4 bases and J 1 base; nucleotides not matched to a gene: 12. In germline, CDR1 is SGHRS, CDR2 YFSETQ. The CDR3 sequence is 17 residues long. The CDR3 DNA reads as TGCGCCAGCAGCCCTTTTGCGGGAGTGGGGGGCACAGATACGCAGTATTTT. Its translation is CASSPFAGVGGTDTQYF.

The chain recombines TRBV6-5 with TRBJ1-2; D is perhaps TRBD1 (6 bases). Germline lookup yields CDR1 MNHEY and CDR2 SVGAGI. Trimming took 2 bases from V and 7 from J, leaving 17 bases between them. The CDR3 is 15 amino acids. In DNA form, the CDR3 reads TGTGCCAGCAGTTACGCCGCTACAGGGTTGGGTGGCTACACCTTC. Translated, it gives CASSYAATGLGGYTF.

This clone came up once. The CDR3 loop reads CASTPAAGAVQPQHF. The CDR3 DNA follows: TGTGCCAGCACGCCGGCGGCAGGGGCCGTTCAGCCCCAGCATTTT. This chain connects TRBV6-1 to TRBJ1-5; D possibly corresponds to TRBD1 (6 bases). V was pared by 7 bases and J by 6 bases, with 19 bases between. The CDR3 has 15 amino acids. Germline CDR1 reads MNHNS; CDR2 reads SASEGT.

To note about this clone: At the DNA level, this CDR3 is encoded by other sequences in the same sample as well. The CDR3 sequence is CASSPTPYEQYF. The DNA for the CDR3 is TGTGCCAGCAGTCCTACCCCCTACGAGCAGTACTTC. The rearrangement links TRBV28 to TRBJ2-7; D remains ambiguous. Germline-derived CDR1 and CDR2 are MDHEN and SYDVKM. CDR3 length: 12 residues. V was shortened by 5 bases and J by 2 bases, with 7 bases between the two germline ends.

The gene calls are TRBV5-6 and TRBJ1-4; D ambiguous. Germline values: CDR1 SGHDT, CDR2 YYEEEE. The CDR3 extends over 15 amino acids. V was shortened by 0 bases and J by 0 bases, with 6 bases between the two germline ends. Written as DNA, the CDR3 is TGTGCCAGCAGCTTGGCCGGTGCAACTAATGAAAAACTGTTTTTT. Translating it yields CASSLAGATNEKLFF.

J is TRBJ2-3 and V is TRBV28; D may match TRBD1 or TRBD2 (5 bases each). V dropped 7 bases and J dropped 2 bases, with 16 bases sitting between them. Germline V gene data show CDR1 as MDHEN and CDR2 as SYDVKM. The CDR3 sequence is 15 residues long. CDR3 loop: CASTPLGVATDTQYF. In DNA form, the CDR3 reads TGTGCCAGCACCCCCCTGGGGGTAGCCACAGATACGCAGTATTTT.

V gene TRBV7-3 combines with J gene TRBJ2-3; a weak D match, TRBD2 (6 bases). The CDR3 runs 13 residues. Per the germline V gene, CDR1 is SGHTA and CDR2 is FQGTGA. Trimming left V 3 bases short and J 6 bases short, with 10 bases between. The CDR3 sequence: CASSFGTRDTQYF. CDR3 sequence (DNA): TGTGCCAGCAGCTTCGGGACTCGGGATACGCAGTATTTT.

The rearrangement links TRBV6-5 to TRBJ1-6; D possibly corresponds to TRBD1 (6 bases). In germline, CDR1 is MNHEY, CDR2 SVGAGI. CDR3 size: 15 residues. Between the trimmed V and J ends, which lost 4 bases and 8 bases, there was a span of 15 bases. The CDR3 region is CASSSQGGRDSPLHF. The CDR3 DNA sequence: TGTGCCAGCAGTTCCCAAGGGGGGCGGGATTCACCCCTCCACTTT.

This clone was counted at least ten times. The J gene is TRBJ1-5, the V gene TRBV7-2, with D unresolved. The CDR3 runs 13 residues. V was cut by 0 bases and J by 2 bases, with 2 bases left in between. Germline lookup yields CDR1 SGHTA and CDR2 FQGNSA. CDR3 coding DNA: TGTGCCAGCAGCTTAGCGCGCAATCAGCCCCAGCATTTT. It codes for CASSLARNQPQHF.

The chain combines TRBV10-3 with TRBJ2-3, with D perhaps TRBD1 (6 bases). The germline V and J ends were trimmed by 2 bases and 6 bases, with 6 bases remaining between them. Per the germline V gene, CDR1 is ENHRY and CDR2 is SYGVKD. CDR3 size: 12 residues. The CDR3 is CAISERGDTQYF. CDR3 sequence (DNA): TGTGCCATCAGTGAGAGGGGGGATACGCAGTATTTT.

This sequence joins TRBV18 and TRBJ2-7, with D maybe TRBD1 (5 bases). The CDR3 spans 14 residues. Trimming pared 2 bases from V and 0 bases from J, leaving 8 bases between. Germline CDR1 and CDR2: KGHSH and LQKENI. This CDR3 reads CASSPTGHSYEQYF. The CDR3 coding sequence is TGTGCCAGCTCACCAACCGGACACTCCTACGAGCAGTACTTC.